These 8 T cell receptor beta chains were all obtained from the same sample, sequenced in a study of CD8+ T cells in alopecia areata. The treatment denotes: oral pan-JAK inhibitor, 5-10 mg twice daily. RNA, once extracted, was reverse transcribed into cDNA for use as the sequencing template. The table came from immunoSEQ multiplex PCR; TCRdb's copy has only in-frame clones and leaves some out. The sample records over 120,000 clones, roughly 50% being singletons. The sample in question was CD8+ T cells sorted from blood, obtained at week 4, from a patient treated with tofacitinib. Receptors were obtained from a human donor with alopecia areata.

The chain links TRBV29-1 to TRBJ2-7; unclear D gene. CDR3 length equals 13 residues. The V gene's germline CDR1 is SQVTM and CDR2 ANQGSEA. V gave up 5 bases and J gave up 0 bases, with 11 bases separating them. CDR3 sequence (DNA): TGCAGCGTTCGCCCGGACGCCTCCTACGAGCAGTACTTC. Its protein product is CSVRPDASYEQYF.

This rearrangement joins TRBV27 to TRBJ2-3, with a weak D call TRBD2 (5 bases). V lost 5 bases, J lost 9 bases, and 12 bases lay in between. This CDR3 has 12 residues. Germline V lookup: CDR1 MNHEY, CDR2 SMNVEV (reference sequence). In DNA, the CDR3 is TGTGCCAGCAGTAGCGGACTTCCGACGCAGTATTTT. This encodes CASSSGLPTQYF.

The chain uses TRBV9 and TRBJ2-2; D may be TRBD2 (6 bases). Germline values: CDR1 SGDLS, CDR2 YYNGEE. This CDR3 contains 15 residues. V was trimmed by 4 bases and J by 5 bases, leaving 15 bases between them. CDR3 nucleotides: TGTGCCAGCAGCTCGGGCGGAGGGACGACCGGGGAGCTGTTTTTT. Its protein product is CASSSGGGTTGELFF.

The rearrangement links TRBV9 to TRBJ1-6; perhaps TRBD1 as D (5 bases). This CDR3 has 15 residues. Germline V gene data show CDR1 as SGDLS and CDR2 as YYNGEE. Trimming shortened V by 0 bases and J by 8 bases, and 12 bases separated the two germline ends. The chain's CDR3 is CASSVGGGTDSPLHF. The CDR3 region has the DNA TGTGCCAGCAGCGTAGGCGGGGGAACGGATTCACCCCTCCACTTT.

This clone was seen a handful of times. This CDR3 reads CATEAEVRNTEAFF. The CDR3 nucleotides read TGTGCCACCGAAGCGGAGGTCCGGAACACTGAAGCTTTCTTT. The V gene is TRBV7-6, the J gene TRBJ1-1; D unresolved. Per the germline V gene, CDR1 is SGHVS and CDR2 is FNYEAQ. The CDR3 has 14 amino acids. The germline V and J ends were trimmed by 10 bases and 1 base, with 16 bases remaining between them.

The chain recombines TRBV7-8 with TRBJ2-3; no reliable D call. V shed 1 base and J shed 0 bases, with 14 bases lying between them. CDR3 length: 17 amino acids. Germline CDR1 is SGHVS and CDR2 is FQNEAQ. This chain's CDR3 is CASSLDLFLGSTDTQYF. The CDR3 DNA is TGTGCCAGCAGCTTAGATCTGTTTTTGGGCAGCACAGATACGCAGTATTTT.

This sequence joins TRBV29-1 and TRBJ1-1; D ambiguous. CDR1 is SQVTM and CDR2 is ANQGSEA in the germline V gene. This CDR3 contains 10 residues. V lost 4 bases and J 6 bases, leaving 6 bases between the germline ends. The CDR3 reads CSVVLAEAFF. DNA of the CDR3: TGCAGCGTTGTGTTAGCTGAAGCTTTCTTT.

The chain is built from TRBV5-6 and TRBJ1-1; D is unclear. Looked up from germline, CDR1 is SGHDT and CDR2 is YYEEEE. V shed 3 bases and J shed 11 bases, with 14 bases lying between them. The CDR3 is 12 residues long. Here the CDR3 reads CASSSGPTDAFF. For the CDR3, the DNA is TGTGCCAGCAGCTCGGGTCCCACGGATGCTTTCTTT.